One sample yielded the 30 T cell receptor beta chains listed below, sequenced in a study of cytomegalovirus exposure and HLA in healthy donors. The PCR used 60 Vbeta and 13 Jbeta primers. Sequenced by immunoSEQ multiplex PCR; TCRdb stores in-frame clones only, minus some. The sample shows roughly 180,000 clones, 84% of them seen only once. Sequencing was carried out using PBMCs. The receptors stem from a man aged 25-45 years in good health and CMV-seronegative.

J is TRBJ2-3 and V is TRBV5-1, with D possibly matching TRBD2 (5 bases). V lost 0 bases, J lost 6 bases, and 11 bases lay in between. The CDR3 covers 14 residues. Germline CDR1 reads SGHRS; CDR2 reads YFSETQ. The CDR3 DNA sequence: TGCGCCAGCAGCTTGGAGGCGGGCTTGGATACGCAGTATTTT. It translates to CASSLEAGLDTQYF. The complete variable domain, with remaining parts taken from reference TRBV5-1 and TRBJ2-3, reads KAGVTQTPRYLIKTRGQQVTLSCSPISGHRSVSWYQQTPGQGLQFLFEYFSETQRNKGNFPGRFSGRQFSNSRSEMNVSTLELGDSALYLCASSLEAGLDTQYFGPGTRLTVL.

The rearrangement joins TRBV11-1 to TRBJ2-1; 8 bases fit TRBD1. The CDR3 spans 17 residues. V was clipped by 0 bases and J by 5 bases; unmatched bases: 9. Germline CDR1 SGHAT, CDR2 FQDESV (reference sequence). The CDR3 here is CASSLALWTGLDNEQFF. CDR3 sequence (DNA): TGTGCCAGCAGCTTAGCTCTCTGGACAGGGTTGGACAATGAGCAGTTCTTC.

V and J are TRBV9 and TRBJ1-3; 10 bases match TRBD1. The germline V gene has CDR1 SGDLS and CDR2 YYNGEE. V trimming: 3 bases; J trimming: 0 bases; junction bases outside the gene matches: 6. CDR3 length: 17 amino acids. CDR3 amino acids: CASSAGTGVNSGNTIYF. CDR3 in DNA: TGTGCCAGCAGCGCAGGGACAGGGGTCAACTCTGGAAACACCATATATTTT.

V and J are TRBV18 and TRBJ2-7; no clear D. V lost 5 bases and J lost 0, with 11 bases in between. This CDR3 comprises 14 residues. Germline assignment: CDR1 KGHSH and CDR2 LQKENI. CDR3: CASSALGSSYEQYF. The CDR3 nucleotides are TGTGCCAGCTCAGCCCTGGGCAGCTCCTACGAGCAGTACTTC.

This chain links TRBV9 with TRBJ1-3, with no clear D. V was trimmed by 4 bases and J by 4 bases, leaving 18 bases between them. CDR1 and CDR2 from the germline V gene are SGDLS and YYNGEE. The CDR3 length is 16 residues. CDR3 bases: TGTGCCAGCAGCTACCTCCCCGAGGCGGCCGGAAACACCATATATTTT. Its translation is CASSYLPEAAGNTIYF.

The rearrangement joins TRBV5-1 to TRBJ1-2, with 7 nucleotides matching TRBD1. With V trimmed by 0 bases and J by 7 bases, 12 bases remained unmatched. Germline V CDR1 and CDR2: SGHRS, YFSETQ. CDR3 length equals 16 residues. CDR3 nucleotides: TGCGCCAGCAGCTTGGAGCTGGGACAGTCACTCCGTGGCTACACCTTC. Translating it yields CASSLELGQSLRGYTF. Variable domain in full (rest from reference TRBV5-1 and TRBJ1-2): KAGVTQTPRYLIKTRGQQVTLSCSPISGHRSVSWYQQTPGQGLQFLFEYFSETQRNKGNFPGRFSGRQFSNSRSEMNVSTLELGDSALYLCASSLELGQSLRGYTFGSGTRLTVV.

This chain joins TRBV7-9 and TRBJ2-1; possibly TRBD2 for D (7 bases). Per germline, CDR1 SEHNR and CDR2 FQNEAQ (reference sequence). There are 13 residues in the CDR3. The V gene lost 5 bases and the J gene lost 9 bases, with 14 bases spanning the gap. DNA of the CDR3: TGTGCCAGCAGCATAAGGGGGGGAAGTGAGCAGTTCTTC. Protein: CASSIRGGSEQFF.

This clone turned up a few times. This rearrangement joins TRBV10-3 to TRBJ1-2, with D unclear. The CDR3 covers 14 residues. V was pared by 0 bases and J by 3 bases, with 8 bases between. Germline CDR1 and CDR2: ENHRY and SYGVKD. CDR3 in amino acids: CAISESGEDYGYTF. DNA for the CDR3: TGTGCCATCAGTGAGTCCGGAGAGGACTATGGCTACACCTTC.

V is TRBV27 and J is TRBJ2-1, with 11 bases identical to TRBD2. This CDR3 is built from 15 residues. V lost 5 bases and J lost 4; bases outside the gene matches: 4. Germline CDR1 MNHEY, CDR2 SMNVEV (reference sequence). CDR3 sequence reads: CASSIASGGYNEQFF. CDR3 DNA sequence: TGTGCCAGCAGTATCGCTAGCGGGGGGTACAATGAGCAGTTCTTC.

V is TRBV5-1 and J is TRBJ2-3; possibly TRBD1 for D (5 bases). This CDR3 comprises 16 residues. Germline lookup yields CDR1 SGHRS and CDR2 YFSETQ. V lost 4 bases and J 0 bases, leaving 15 bases between the germline ends. For the CDR3, the DNA is TGCGCCAGCAGCCCAAGGGGCCAGTTTAGCACAGATACGCAGTATTTT. Encoded protein: CASSPRGQFSTDTQYF.

The chain recombines TRBV21-1 with TRBJ1-1; TRBD1, as called in the table, went unchecked against the DNA. TRBV21-1 has pseudogene status. CDR3 length: 22 amino acids. The CDR3 sequence is CASSIRADSGRASGNVNTEAFF. The CDR3 DNA sequence: TGTGCCAGCAGCATAAGAGCGGACAGTGGGCGGGCATCAGGGAACGTGAACACTGAAGCTTTCTTT.

The chain couples TRBV27 to TRBJ1-2; 7 bases line up with TRBD1. The CDR3 covers 16 residues. Germline lookup yields CDR1 MNHEY and CDR2 SMNVEV (reference sequence). Trimming took 2 bases from V and 3 from J; bases not matched to a gene: 9. This chain's CDR3 is CASSLGRARGDYGYTF. Here the CDR3 DNA reads TGTGCCAGCAGTTTAGGCAGGGCCAGGGGGGACTATGGCTACACCTTC.

This rearrangement joins TRBV30 to TRBJ1-2; a possible D gene is TRBD1 (6 bases). Germline assignment: CDR1 GTSNPN and CDR2 SVGIG (reference sequence). V shed 2 bases and J shed 7 bases, with 14 bases lying between them. The CDR3 length is 13 residues. CDR3 protein: CAWSPAGGPGYTF. The CDR3 DNA reads as TGTGCCTGGAGTCCCGCTGGGGGCCCTGGCTACACCTTC.

This clone was counted a single time. A junction boundary mismatches the germline segment, possibly from a read error. This chain uses TRBV7-7 with TRBJ1-5, with 7 bases matching TRBD1. The length of the CDR3 is 16 residues. Germline values: CDR1 SSHAT, CDR2 FNYEAQ (reference sequence). CDR3 nucleotide sequence: TGTGCTAGCAGCTTAGCTCGGGACAGATCAAATCAGCCCCAGCATTTT. It yields the protein CASSLARDRSNQPQHF.

V and J are TRBV11-2 and TRBJ2-1; tentative D call: TRBD1 (5 bases). V lost 1 base and J lost 2, with 12 bases in between. Per germline, CDR1 SGHAT and CDR2 FQNNGV. This CDR3 has 16 residues. CDR3 loop: CASSLAPDRAYNEQFF. For the CDR3, the DNA is TGTGCCAGCAGCTTAGCCCCTGACAGAGCCTACAATGAGCAGTTCTTC. The variable domain in full, with the rest retrieved from reference TRBV11-2 and TRBJ2-1, is EAGVAQSPRYKIIEKRQSVAFWCNPISGHATLYWYQQILGQGPKLLIQFQNNGVVDDSQLPKDRFSAERLKGVDSTLKIQPAKLEDSAVYLCASSLAPDRAYNEQFFGPGTRLTVL.

The chain joins TRBV5-1 to TRBJ2-1; D perhaps matches TRBD1 (5 bases). CDR1 is SGHRS, CDR2 YFSETQ, per germline. The CDR3 has 12 amino acids. Trimming removed 3 bases from V and 10 bases from J, with 11 bases in between. CDR3 DNA sequence: TGCGCCAGCAGCTATTCAGGGAACGAGCAGTTCTTC. Translated: CASSYSGNEQFF.

The chain recombines TRBV21-1 with TRBJ1-6; TRBD1, the D gene given by the table, was not confirmed from the DNA. TRBV21-1 is described as a pseudogene. The CDR3 length is 18 residues. The DNA of the CDR3 is TGTGCCAGCAGCCCATGGACAGGGGTCCGCCCCTATCATTCACCCCTCCACTTT. The encoded protein is CASSPWTGVRPYHSPLHF.

This clone turned up a few times. The gene calls are TRBV2 and TRBJ2-7; D gene ambiguous. Per the germline V gene, CDR1 is SNHLY and CDR2 is FYNNEI. V lost 2 bases, J lost 1 base, and 12 bases lay in between. The CDR3 contains 15 residues. CDR3 loop: CASSEFPRQSYEQYF. CDR3 bases: TGTGCCAGCAGTGAATTCCCCAGGCAGTCCTACGAGCAGTACTTC.

In this sample, this clone turned up a few times. The chain couples TRBV2 to TRBJ2-1, with TRBD2 identical over 8 bases. Trimming at V came to 7 bases and at J to 7 bases, leaving 18 bases not matched to a gene. This CDR3 has 17 residues. The germline V gene encodes CDR1 SNHLY and CDR2 FYNNEI. CDR3 sequence (DNA): TGTGCCAGCATCCCCCCTAATGGCGGGGGGAGCCGGAATGAGCAGTTCTTC. This encodes CASIPPNGGGSRNEQFF.

The chain carries TRBV5-6 and TRBJ2-7, with 10 bases identical to TRBD1. Per germline, CDR1 SGHDT and CDR2 YYEEEE. V lost 0 bases and J lost 6; bases outside the gene matches: 3. This CDR3 contains 14 residues. The CDR3 loop is CASSLGQGAIEQYF. In DNA form, the CDR3 reads TGTGCCAGCAGCTTGGGACAGGGGGCGATCGAGCAGTACTTC. The variable domain in full, completed from reference TRBV5-6 and TRBJ2-7, reads DAGVTQSPTHLIKTRGQQVTLRCSPKSGHDTVSWYQQALGQGPQFIFQYYEEEERQRGNFPDRFSGHQFPNYSSELNVNALLLGDSALYLCASSLGQGAIEQYFGPGTRLTVT.

The V call is TRBV11-2, the J call TRBJ1-1; D gene ambiguous. Germline CDR1 and CDR2: SGHAT and FQNNGV. Trimming took off 4 bases at V and 1 base at J, with 13 bases between the two ends. The CDR3 sequence is 15 residues long. CDR3 residues: CASSSPSEGNTEAFF. The CDR3 nucleotides are TGTGCCAGCAGCTCTCCGAGCGAGGGGAACACTGAAGCTTTCTTT.

V usage is TRBV10-1 and J usage is TRBJ2-5; 8 nucleotides agree with TRBD1. Looked up from germline, CDR1 is WNHNN and CDR2 is SYGVQD (reference sequence). The CDR3 extends over 15 amino acids. Germline trimming cut 4 bases from V and 5 bases from J; bases unmatched to any gene: 9. The CDR3 sequence is CASSVLDRVEETQYF. The CDR3 DNA sequence: TGCGCCAGCAGTGTTCTGGACAGGGTCGAGGAGACCCAGTACTTC.

The chain has TRBV7-4 and TRBJ1-5; the match to TRBD1 covers 7 bases. Germline values: CDR1 SGHVT, CDR2 SQSDAQ. This CDR3 spans 15 amino acids. The V gene end was trimmed by 1 base and the J gene end by 2 bases; junction bases not matched to a gene: 2. Here the CDR3 reads CASSLVQGCNQPQHF. CDR3 nucleotide sequence: TGTGCCAGCAGCTTAGTACAGGGGTGCAATCAGCCCCAGCATTTT.

The J gene is TRBJ1-3, the V gene TRBV7-6; no clear D gene. The CDR3 is made up of 16 amino acids. Trimming stripped 1 base from V and 0 bases from J, with 10 bases between. In germline, CDR1 is SGHVS, CDR2 FNYEAQ. The DNA for the CDR3 is TGTGCCAGCAGCTTAGGGGCCGCCTTCTCTGGAAACACCATATATTTT. This gives the protein CASSLGAAFSGNTIYF.

The chain is built from TRBV21-1 and TRBJ1-5. TRBV21-1 is recorded as a pseudogene. This CDR3 spans 13 amino acids. CDR3 sequence: CASPPPGNQPQHF. Written as DNA, the CDR3 is TGTGCCAGCCCTCCCCCGGGGAATCAGCCCCAGCATTTT.

As regards this clone: A much larger clone is a single base away; this may be a read error. J is TRBJ2-2 and V is TRBV6-4; 7 bases match TRBD1. In germline, CDR1 is MRHNA, CDR2 SNTAGT. The CDR3 loop spans 14 amino acids. Germline trimming cut 6 bases from V and 1 base from J; bases unmatched to any gene: 2. The CDR3 DNA sequence: TGTGCCAGCAGATGGACAGGGAACACCGGGGAGCTGTTTTTT. As protein: CASRWTGNTGELFF.

CDR3 sequence reads: CATSRASGYQPQHF. The CDR3 region has the DNA TGTGCCACCAGCAGGGCGTCAGGGTATCAGCCCCAGCATTTT. The rearrangement uses TRBV15 and TRBJ1-5, with D possibly matching TRBD1 (5 bases). The CDR3 extends over 14 amino acids. Trimming shortened V by 3 bases and J by 5 bases, and 11 bases separated the two germline ends. Germline V gene sequence: CDR1 LNHNV, CDR2 YYDKDF (reference sequence).

Only a few counts were recorded for this clone. This chain links TRBV21-1 with TRBJ2-1; TRBD1 is the table's D call, not checked against the DNA. TRBV21-1 constitutes a pseudogene. The CDR3 is 17 amino acids. The CDR3 sequence: CASSKFGADSSYNEQFF. The DNA for the CDR3 is TGTGCCAGCAGCAAATTTGGTGCGGACAGCTCCTACAATGAGCAGTTCTTC.

The chain employs TRBV14 and TRBJ2-5; TRBD2 matches 8 bases. The CDR3 runs to 16 residues. Trimming at V came to 4 bases and at J to 4 bases, leaving 11 bases not matched to a gene. CDR1 and CDR2 from the germline V gene are SGHDN and FVKESK. CDR3: CASSLGTRILRETQYF. The CDR3 region has the DNA TGTGCCAGCAGCCTCGGGACTAGGATCCTTCGAGAGACCCAGTACTTC.

The chain recombines TRBV7-3 with TRBJ1-1; D is unclear. This CDR3 is 15 amino acids long. Germline V CDR1 and CDR2: SGHTA, FQGTGA. Trimming pared 4 bases from V and 0 bases from J, leaving 12 bases between. CDR3 DNA: TGTGCCAGCAGCTCGTGGAGGCACCTGAACACTGAAGCTTTCTTT. Amino acids: CASSSWRHLNTEAFF. The full variable domain, rest sourced from reference TRBV7-3 and TRBJ1-1, is GAGVSQTPSNKVTEKGKYVELRCDPISGHTALYWYRQSLGQGPEFLIYFQGTGAADDSGLPNDRFFAVRPEGSVSTLKIQRTERGDSAVYLCASSSWRHLNTEAFFGQGTRLTVV.